The T cell receptor (beta chain) under discussion was sequenced for a study of blood T cell repertoires in COVID-19. Study at large: Sites across the United States, Italy and Spain contributed samples from acute and convalescent COVID-19. The analysed material was cDNA or gDNA that came from T cells, B-cell-depleted T cells, or PBMCs.

Repertoires were generated with immunoSEQ multiplex PCR, while TCRdb's copy carries only in-frame clones and drops some. The sample lists more than 95,000 clones; around 85% were seen once. V shed 0 bases and J shed 7 bases, with 18 bases lying between them. The CDR3 sequence is 16 residues long. Germline V lookup: CDR1 SGHTA, CDR2 FQGTGA. This sequence joins TRBV7-3 and TRBJ1-2; a possible D gene is TRBD1 (5 bases). The source of this sequence is a woman of 80 years or more with active or convalescent COVID-19. The sample taken for sequencing was peripheral blood. CDR3 sequence reads: CASSLTGPAGHGGYTF. In DNA, the CDR3 is TGTGCCAGCAGCTTAACGGGTCCTGCGGGGCACGGTGGCTACACCTTC.